This is a list of T cell receptor beta chains from one sample in a study of blood T cell repertoires in COVID-19. Libraries were prepared by immunoSEQ multiplex PCR; TCRdb keeps only in-frame clonotypes and omits some of them. There are about 170,000 clones in the sample; 84% occur only once, and more than 7.5% lies in the top ten. Specimen: peripheral blood. Receptor source: a middle-aged man who had recovered from COVID-19. Each CDR3 is given without its conserved first and last residue.

v_gene,j_gene,CDR3aa
TRBV10-3,TRBJ1-1,AISEGDRGI
TRBV5-1,TRBJ1-1,ASSLVQGETEAF
TRBV18,TRBJ2-5,ASSPTGVTQY
TRBV18,TRBJ1-1,ASSLRRGGTEAF
TRBV6-5,TRBJ2-1,AISSGSLLNEQF
TRBV11-2,TRBJ2-3,ASSPQGGPSTQY
TRBV29-1,TRBJ1-3,SVGRFDIPTGNTIY
TRBV4-3,TRBJ2-7,ASSPGLGGSYEQY
TRBV9,TRBJ2-3,ASSSRQGAEADTQY
TRBV5-1,TRBJ2-2,ASSLVREELF
TRBV11-2,TRBJ1-2,ASSRQGLYGYT
TRBV12-3/TRBV12-4,TRBJ2-1,ASSLNGYNEQF
TRBV30,TRBJ2-7,AWLDSTSYEQY
TRBV3-1/TRBV3-2,TRBJ1-6,ASSLSPGKGNSPLH
TRBV15,TRBJ1-4,ATSRGTTTNEKLF
TRBV12-3/TRBV12-4,TRBJ1-4,ASSAGGYEKLF
TRBV10-3,TRBJ1-4,AISESGTNEKLF
TRBV7-9,TRBJ2-5,ASSLSRPGGQETQY
TRBV30,TRBJ2-2,AWSVAGGLNTGELF
TRBV19,TRBJ2-7,ASSLDNSYEQY
TRBV7-2,TRBJ2-7,ASSSQGAPAYEQY
TRBV7-9,TRBJ2-2,ASSNRNTGELF
TRBV11-3,TRBJ1-3,ASSSGHANRNTIY
TRBV30,TRBJ1-4,AWSAGQPQGKKLF
TRBV5-6,TRBJ1-5,ASSPGGLQPQH
TRBV7-2,TRBJ2-3,ASSLGVERGADTQY
TRBV7-2,TRBJ1-6,ASSTTGSSYNSPLH